These 31 T cell receptor beta chains were sequenced from one sample in a study of T cells in Graves' hyperthyroidism and ophthalmopathy. Using RNA transcripts as the source, TCR beta CDR3 regions were amplified. The TCR CDR3 first-round RT-PCR relied on the HTBI primer set. TCRdb recomputed calls from the multiplex PCR reads with MiXCR, one row per CDR3 protein. The repertoire consists of 660,000 or so distinct CDR3 sequences, with around 20% occurring once and the leading ten covering 30% to 40%. Sequencing was performed on blood. The receptors come from a man aged 25 to 45 with Graves' ophthalmopathy.

The sample holds many counts of this clonotype. The rearrangement joins TRBV5-1 to TRBJ2-7; TRBD1 agrees at 9 bases. CDR1 and CDR2 (germline): SGHRS, YFSETQ. The length of the CDR3 is 15 residues. The V segment lost 0 bases and the J segment 5 bases; nucleotides outside the gene matches: 6. The CDR3 nucleotides are TGCGCCAGCAGCTTGGGGGGGACAGGGCGAAACGAGCAGTACTTC. This codes for CASSLGGTGRNEQYF.

The chain recombines TRBV15 with TRBJ2-1; no definite D call. The germline V and J ends were trimmed by 0 bases and 8 bases, with 5 bases remaining between them. CDR3 length: 12 amino acids. Per the germline V gene, CDR1 is LNHNV and CDR2 is YYDKDF (reference sequence). In DNA, the CDR3 is TGTGCCACCAGCAGAGAGGCCCATGAGCAGTTCTTC. It encodes CATSREAHEQFF.

This clonotype was seen repeatedly, ten times or more. The V and J genes are TRBV2 and TRBJ2-1, with 8 bases identical to TRBD2. The CDR3 spans 15 residues. Germline lookup yields CDR1 SNHLY and CDR2 FYNNEI. The V gene end was trimmed by 5 bases and the J gene end by 6 bases; junction bases not matched to a gene: 9. Here the CDR3 DNA reads TGTGCCAGCAGTACGGGACTAGTTCGTGGCAATGAGCAGTTCTTC. The encoded protein is CASSTGLVRGNEQFF.

This chain connects TRBV14 to TRBJ2-7; 7 nucleotides align to TRBD1. The junction had 5 bases not matched to a gene; V was cut back by 1 base and J by 2 bases. Germline CDR1 and CDR2: SGHDN and FVKESK. This CDR3 is 15 amino acids long. CDR3 DNA: TGTGCCAGCAGCCAAGGGACAGGTATGACCTACGAGCAGTACTTC. Its protein is CASSQGTGMTYEQYF.

The chain has TRBV4-1 and TRBJ2-2, with 8 bases aligning to TRBD1. The CDR3 extends over 14 amino acids. CDR1 and CDR2 from the germline V gene are MGHRA and YSYEKL. Trimming removed 3 bases from V and 7 bases from J; junction bases left unmatched: 4. CDR3 in amino acids: CASSHKTGGGELFF. DNA for the CDR3: TGCGCCAGCAGCCACAAAACAGGGGGCGGGGAGCTGTTTTTT.

There are a few counts of this clonotype. V usage is TRBV7-2 and J usage is TRBJ1-3; D perhaps matches TRBD1 (5 bases). Germline CDR1 SGHTA, CDR2 FQGNSA. There are 16 residues in the CDR3. Trimming cost V 6 bases and J 0 bases, with 15 bases left between them. In nucleotides, the CDR3 is TGTGCCAGCAGGGGAACGGGGCCACTCTCTGGAAACACCATATATTTT. Its protein product is CASRGTGPLSGNTIYF.

This clonotype turned up a few times. The rearrangement uses TRBV9 and TRBJ2-7; D is ambiguous. The V and J ends lost 0 bases and 0 bases respectively, with 7 bases between them. Germline V CDR1 and CDR2: SGDLS, YYNGEE. The CDR3 length is 14 residues. The CDR3 here is CASSVDFFSYEQYF. The CDR3 DNA is TGTGCCAGCAGCGTAGATTTCTTCTCCTACGAGCAGTACTTC.

The gene calls are TRBV14 and TRBJ2-4; D uncertain. With 1 base removed from V and 8 bases from J, the gap between germline ends came to 15 bases. Germline values: CDR1 SGHDN, CDR2 FVKESK. The CDR3 runs 15 residues. The CDR3 DNA is TGTGCCAGCAGCCAAGTGGGCTCCCGGGTGGACATTCAGTACTTC. Translating gives CASSQVGSRVDIQYF.

The V and J genes are TRBV7-9 and TRBJ1-4, with 9 bases lining up with TRBD1. Germline CDR1 is SEHNR and CDR2 is FQNEAQ (reference sequence). Trimming cost V 4 bases and J 7 bases; bases outside gene matches: 13. The length of the CDR3 is 17 residues. The CDR3 DNA reads TGTGCCAGCAGCTCTATAGAACACAGGGGGCGTCGTGAAAAACTGTTTTTT. Protein product: CASSSIEHRGRREKLFF.

The sample holds many counts of this clonotype. J is TRBJ1-1 and V is TRBV7-8; tentatively, D is TRBD1 (5 bases). The V and J ends lost 8 bases and 3 bases respectively, with 16 bases between them. In germline, CDR1 is SGHVS, CDR2 FQNEAQ. This CDR3 contains 14 residues. CDR3 loop: CASGQAGWDTEAFF. The CDR3 DNA follows: TGTGCCAGCGGCCAAGCAGGGTGGGACACTGAAGCTTTCTTT.

This clonotype has a single count. No conserved phenylalanine or tryptophan ends this CDR3, so it is likely a read error. The chain couples TRBV28 to TRBJ2-7; 9 bases align to TRBD1. The CDR3 has 12 amino acids. J was trimmed by 4 bases and V by 8 bases; bases with no gene match: 3. Germline CDR1 is MDHEN and CDR2 is SYDVKM. The chain's CDR3 is CASGQGPYEQYL. The CDR3 bases are TGTGCCAGCGGACAGGGGCCTTACGAGCAGTACCTC.

V and J are TRBV19 and TRBJ1-1, with TRBD1 identical over 7 bases. This CDR3 has 16 amino acids. The V segment lost 1 base and the J segment 1 base; nucleotides outside the gene matches: 6. Germline CDR1 and CDR2: LNHDA and SQIVND (reference sequence). The CDR3 here is CASSIGTGVKNTEAFF. CDR3 bases: TGTGCCAGTAGTATAGGGACAGGAGTTAAGAACACTGAAGCTTTCTTT.

The chain combines TRBV27 with TRBJ2-1; a weak D match, TRBD1 (6 bases). The V and J ends lost 3 bases and 6 bases respectively, with 21 bases between them. There are 17 residues in the CDR3. Germline CDR1 MNHEY, CDR2 SMNVEV (reference sequence). The CDR3 DNA follows: TGTGCCAGCAGTTTGGGGGCAAAGGCCGGTAAAGCCAATGAGCAGTTCTTC. Protein sequence: CASSLGAKAGKANEQFF.

In this sample, this clonotype turned up many times. The rearrangement uses TRBV7-9 and TRBJ2-2; no clear D gene. V was trimmed by 3 bases and J by 2 bases, leaving 7 bases between them. The germline V gene has CDR1 SEHNR and CDR2 FQNEAQ (reference sequence). The CDR3 contains 14 residues. The CDR3 is CASSFYLNTGELFF. CDR3 bases: TGTGCCAGCAGCTTCTACCTTAACACCGGGGAGCTGTTTTTT.

The chain employs TRBV4-1 and TRBJ2-2; D remains ambiguous. The CDR3 loop spans 12 amino acids. Germline V gene sequence: CDR1 MGHRA, CDR2 YSYEKL. V lost 6 bases and J lost 2, with 4 bases in between. This CDR3 is CASRHNTGELFF. CDR3 sequence (DNA): TGCGCCAGCAGACATAACACCGGGGAGCTGTTTTTT.

This clonotype was seen repeatedly, ten times or more. V gene TRBV15 combines with J gene TRBJ2-7; 10 bases match TRBD1. Germline V lookup: CDR1 LNHNV, CDR2 YYDKDF (reference sequence). CDR3 length: 17 amino acids. J gave up 7 bases and V 1 base, and 13 bases lay outside the gene matches. This chain's CDR3 is CATSRGGLRDRGREQYF. DNA of the CDR3: TGTGCCACCAGCAGAGGGGGACTCCGGGACAGGGGCAGAGAGCAGTACTTC.

Only a few counts were recorded for this clonotype. The rearrangement uses TRBV27 and TRBJ2-1, with D possibly called TRBD1 or TRBD2 (5 bases each). The V gene lost 5 bases and the J gene lost 2 bases, with 10 bases spanning the gap. The V gene's germline CDR1 is MNHEY and CDR2 SMNVEV (reference sequence). This CDR3 is 14 amino acids long. The CDR3 protein is CASSLRDPYNEQFF. DNA for the CDR3: TGTGCCAGCAGTCTACGGGACCCCTACAATGAGCAGTTCTTC.

This clonotype appeared many times. The chain is built from TRBV11-2 and TRBJ2-1; D not resolved. Germline loops: CDR1 SGHAT, CDR2 FQNNGV. This CDR3 has 10 amino acids. V was shortened by 8 bases and J by 6 bases, with 5 bases between the two germline ends. This CDR3 is CASGPNEQFF. CDR3 nucleotide sequence: TGTGCCAGCGGGCCCAATGAGCAGTTCTTC.

This clonotype was seen only a few times. V is TRBV7-9 and J is TRBJ2-1; tentative D call: TRBD1 (5 bases). Germline V gene lookup returns CDR1 SEHNR and CDR2 FQNEAQ (reference sequence). This CDR3 comprises 11 residues. The V end lost 8 bases, the J end lost 9 bases, and 11 bases lay between the germline ends. CDR3 DNA: TGTGCCAGCGACGAAGGGGTTGAGCAGTTCTTC. This codes for CASDEGVEQFF. Together with reference TRBV7-9 and TRBJ2-1, the CDR3 gives the full variable domain: DTGVSQNPRHKITKRGQNVTFRCDPISEHNRLYWYRQTLGQGPEFLTYFQNEAQLEKSRLLSDRFSAERPKGSFSTLEIQRTEQGDSAMYLCASDEGVEQFFGPGTRLTVL.

V usage is TRBV20-1 and J usage is TRBJ2-1, with D uncertain. CDR1 is DFQATT, CDR2 SNEGSKA, per germline (reference sequence). The CDR3 runs to 13 residues. V was shortened by 3 bases and J by 5 bases, with 11 bases between the two germline ends. CDR3 nucleotides: TGCAGTGCTAGCGGACGGCTGAACAATGAGCAGTTCTTC. Translating it yields CSASGRLNNEQFF.

V gene TRBV15 combines with J gene TRBJ1-5; D is possibly TRBD1 (5 bases). V lost 4 bases, J lost 5 bases, and 12 bases lay in between. This CDR3 spans 14 amino acids. Germline lookup yields CDR1 LNHNV and CDR2 YYDKDF (reference sequence). The CDR3 region has the DNA TGTGCCACCAGCAAAAAGGGGAATGATCAGCCCCAGCATTTT. This translates into CATSKKGNDQPQHF.

V usage is TRBV20-1 and J usage is TRBJ2-3, with D unresolved. The length of the CDR3 is 13 residues. The V gene lost 6 bases and the J gene lost 4 bases, with 14 bases spanning the gap. CDR1 DFQATT and CDR2 SNEGSKA come from the germline V gene (reference sequence). CDR3 coding DNA: TGCAGTGCGGCCTCCTCGATTGCAGATACGCAGTATTTT. Residues: CSAASSIADTQYF.

The rearrangement joins TRBV11-2 to TRBJ2-1; D possibly matches TRBD1 or TRBD2 (8 bases each). Trimming cost V 0 bases and J 10 bases, with 37 bases left between them. CDR1 is SGHAT and CDR2 is FQNNGV in the germline V gene. The CDR3 runs 22 residues. The CDR3 sequence is CASSLDRLGDRGFDGRAQEQFF. The CDR3 DNA reads TGTGCCAGCAGCTTAGATCGGCTAGGAGACAGGGGCTTCGACGGGAGGGCCCAAGAGCAGTTCTTC.

This clonotype was counted at least ten times. The CDR3 sequence: CASSVHKGNTEAFF. The DNA of the CDR3 is TGTGCCAGCAGCGTCCACAAAGGGAACACTGAAGCTTTCTTT. J is TRBJ1-1 and V is TRBV11-1; D remains unclear. V dropped 5 bases and J dropped 1 base, with 11 bases sitting between them. Germline CDR1 is SGHAT and CDR2 is FQDESV (reference sequence). This CDR3 has 14 amino acids.

In the case of this clonotype: A junction boundary mismatches the germline segment, possibly from a read error. The chain employs TRBV13 and TRBJ1-1; the D is unclear. This CDR3 comprises 13 residues. Germline V gene lookup returns CDR1 PRHDT and CDR2 FYEKMQ (reference sequence). CDR3 nucleotide sequence: TGCGCCAGCAGACCATCTATGAACACTGAAGCTTTCTTT. Amino acids: CASRPSMNTEAFF.

Many counts were recorded for this clonotype. This rearrangement joins TRBV2 to TRBJ2-7, with D possibly being TRBD1 or TRBD2 (5 bases each). Germline V gene sequence: CDR1 SNHLY, CDR2 FYNNEI. This CDR3 spans 14 amino acids. With 3 bases removed from V and 3 bases from J, the gap between germline ends came to 12 bases. The CDR3 loop is CASSEGPFNYEQYF. For the CDR3, the DNA is TGTGCCAGCAGTGAGGGACCCTTCAACTACGAGCAGTACTTC.

The chain combines TRBV6-4 with TRBJ2-5; D might be TRBD1 or TRBD2, each matching 6 bases. This CDR3 spans 14 amino acids. Germline-derived CDR1 and CDR2 are MRHNA and SNTAGT. Trimming removed 7 bases from V and 5 bases from J, with 17 bases in between. The CDR3 region has the DNA TGTGCCAGCATCCTTACCGGGGGCCGGGAGACCCAGTACTTC. This codes for CASILTGGRETQYF.

V gene TRBV20-1 combines with J gene TRBJ2-7; 10 bases are a match to TRBD2. Germline V gene lookup returns CDR1 DFQATT and CDR2 SNEGSKA (reference sequence). The V gene end was trimmed by 6 bases and the J gene end by 3 bases; junction bases not matched to a gene: 8. This CDR3 spans 14 amino acids. For the CDR3, the DNA is TGCAGTGCCCGGACTAGCGGAGACTACTACGAGCAGTACTTC. Protein product: CSARTSGDYYEQYF.

The rearrangement uses TRBV28 and TRBJ2-5, with D perhaps being TRBD1 or TRBD2 (5 bases each). Germline values: CDR1 MDHEN, CDR2 SYDVKM. The CDR3 extends over 17 amino acids. With 5 bases removed from V and 4 bases from J, the gap between germline ends came to 23 bases. The CDR3 DNA reads TGTGCCAGCAGTCCCCTGGGGGTAGGTCAAATGGCAGAGACCCAGTACTTC. Translated, it gives CASSPLGVGQMAETQYF. Full variable domain (missing parts from reference TRBV28 and TRBJ2-5): DVKVTQSSRYLVKRTGEKVFLECVQDMDHENMFWYRQDPGLGLRLIYFSYDVKMKEKGDIPEGYSVSREKKERFSLILESASTNQTSMYLCASSPLGVGQMAETQYFGPGTRLLVL.

This clonotype has a handful of counts. The V call is TRBV6-1, the J call TRBJ1-1; D possibly corresponds to TRBD1 (6 bases). Looked up from germline, CDR1 is MNHNS and CDR2 is SASEGT. Trimming took off 5 bases at V and 5 bases at J, with 18 bases between the two ends. The CDR3 contains 15 residues. The CDR3, as DNA: TGTGCCAGCAGTTATGAAAGTTTTAGGGGGACTGAAGCTTTCTTT. It encodes CASSYESFRGTEAFF.

This clonotype was found a few times. The chain uses TRBV4-1 and TRBJ2-7; D remains unclear. The germline gives CDR1 MGHRA, CDR2 YSYEKL. The CDR3 has 14 amino acids. V dropped 2 bases and J dropped 1 base, with 9 bases sitting between them. CDR3 nucleotide sequence: TGCGCCAGCAGCCAATCAGTAGGGTCCTACGAGCAGTACTTC. It translates to CASSQSVGSYEQYF.